These 3 T cell receptor beta chains came from one sample sequenced in a study of CD8 T cells in Susac syndrome. RNA, at roughly 0.45 to 1 ug, was reverse transcribed with random hexamers. TCRdb re-analysed the immunoSEQ multiplex PCR reads in MiXCR, keeping a single row per CDR3 protein. This repertoire shows about 120,000 distinct CDR3 sequences, 85% to 95% found once; its top ten account for 0.093%. Sequencing input: CD4+ T cells from PBMCs. The receptors shown here come from a human donor with multiple sclerosis.

The J gene is TRBJ2-7, the V gene TRBV18; 8 positions agree with TRBD2. Looked up from germline, CDR1 is KGHSH and CDR2 is LQKENI. V was pared by 3 bases and J by 0 bases, with 4 bases of the junction left unmatched. This CDR3 spans 15 amino acids. The chain's CDR3 is CASSPGLAGSYEQYF. CDR3 DNA: TGTGCCAGCTCACCCGGGCTAGCGGGCTCCTACGAGCAGTACTTC.

V gene TRBV7-3 combines with J gene TRBJ1-5; D gene uncertain. The CDR3 loop spans 13 amino acids. Trimming took off 4 bases at V and 4 bases at J, with 8 bases between the two ends. Looked up from germline, CDR1 is SGHTA and CDR2 is FQGTGA. In DNA, the CDR3 is TGTGCCAGCAGCTCCGGGTCAAATCAGCCCCAGCATTTT. This gives the protein CASSSGSNQPQHF.

The gene calls are TRBV7-2 and TRBJ1-5, with D hard to call. Germline CDR1 reads SGHTA; CDR2 reads FQGNSA. The germline V and J ends were trimmed by 0 bases and 6 bases, with 12 bases remaining between them. The CDR3 spans 15 residues. The CDR3 DNA follows: TGTGCCAGCAGCTTAGCGGGAGGAGGGATTCAGCCCCAGCATTTT. Its protein product is CASSLAGGGIQPQHF.